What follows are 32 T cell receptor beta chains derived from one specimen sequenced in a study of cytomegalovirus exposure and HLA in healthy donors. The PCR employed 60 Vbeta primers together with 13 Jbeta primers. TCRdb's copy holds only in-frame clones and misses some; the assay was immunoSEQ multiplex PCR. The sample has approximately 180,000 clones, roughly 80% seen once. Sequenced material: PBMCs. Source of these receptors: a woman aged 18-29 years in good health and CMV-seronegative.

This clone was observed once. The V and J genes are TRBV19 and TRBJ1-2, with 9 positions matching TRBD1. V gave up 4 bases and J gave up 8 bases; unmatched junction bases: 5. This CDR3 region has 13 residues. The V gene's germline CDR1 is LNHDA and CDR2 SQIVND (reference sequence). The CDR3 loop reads CASSRTGVDGYTF. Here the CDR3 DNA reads TGTGCCAGTAGTAGGACAGGGGTCGACGGCTACACCTTC. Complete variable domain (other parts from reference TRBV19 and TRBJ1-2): DGGITQSPKYLFRKEGQNVTLSCEQNLNHDAMYWYRQDPGQGLRLIYYSQIVNDFQKGDIAEGYSVSREKKESFPLTVTSAQKNPTAFYLCASSRTGVDGYTFGSGTRLTVV.

The CDR3 loop is CASSQEPGRSSYNEQFF. The CDR3 nucleotides read TGTGCCAGCAGCCAAGAACCGGGAAGGAGCTCCTACAATGAGCAGTTCTTC. The chain recombines TRBV4-2 with TRBJ2-1; the D gene is possibly TRBD2 (5 bases). Trimming cost V 0 bases and J 0 bases, with 12 bases left between them. CDR1 is LGHNA, CDR2 YNFKEQ, per germline. The CDR3 runs 17 residues.

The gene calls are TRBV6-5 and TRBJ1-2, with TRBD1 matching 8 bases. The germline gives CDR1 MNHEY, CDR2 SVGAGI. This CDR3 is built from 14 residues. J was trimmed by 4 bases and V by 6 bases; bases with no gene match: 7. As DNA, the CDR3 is TGTGCCAGCAGACGACAGGGGTACGGCTATGGCTACACCTTC. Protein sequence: CASRRQGYGYGYTF.

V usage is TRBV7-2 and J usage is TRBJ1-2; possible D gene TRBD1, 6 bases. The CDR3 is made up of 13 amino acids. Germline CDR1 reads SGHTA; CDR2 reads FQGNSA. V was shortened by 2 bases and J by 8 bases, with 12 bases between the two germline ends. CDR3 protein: CASSLRQEYGYTF. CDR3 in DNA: TGTGCCAGCAGCTTAAGACAGGAATACGGCTACACCTTC.

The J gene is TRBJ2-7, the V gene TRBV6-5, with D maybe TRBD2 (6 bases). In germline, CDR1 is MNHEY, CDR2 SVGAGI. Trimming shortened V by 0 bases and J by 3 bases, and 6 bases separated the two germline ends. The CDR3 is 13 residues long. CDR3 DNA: TGTGCCAGCAGTTACTCGGGACTCTACGAGCAGTACGTC. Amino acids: CASSYSGLYEQYV.

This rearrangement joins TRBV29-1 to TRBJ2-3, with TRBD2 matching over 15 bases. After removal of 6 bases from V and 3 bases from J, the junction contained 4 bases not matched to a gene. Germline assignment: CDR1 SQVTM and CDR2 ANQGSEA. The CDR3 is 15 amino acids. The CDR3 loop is CSVAGTSGRTDTQYF. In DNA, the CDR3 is TGCAGCGTAGCTGGGACTAGCGGGAGGACAGATACGCAGTATTTT.

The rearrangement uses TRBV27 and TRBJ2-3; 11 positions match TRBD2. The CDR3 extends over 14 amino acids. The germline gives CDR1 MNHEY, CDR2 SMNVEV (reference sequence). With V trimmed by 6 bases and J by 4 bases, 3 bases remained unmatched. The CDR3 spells CASSWGLAADTQYF. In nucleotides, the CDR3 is TGTGCCAGCAGCTGGGGACTAGCGGCAGATACGCAGTATTTT.

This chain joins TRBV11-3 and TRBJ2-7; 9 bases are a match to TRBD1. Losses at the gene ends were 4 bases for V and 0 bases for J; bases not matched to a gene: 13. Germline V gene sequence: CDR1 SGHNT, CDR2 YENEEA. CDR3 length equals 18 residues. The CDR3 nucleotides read TGTGCCAGCAGCTCCTCCCGCGGACAGGGGCCACTCTCCTACGAGCAGTACTTC. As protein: CASSSSRGQGPLSYEQYF.

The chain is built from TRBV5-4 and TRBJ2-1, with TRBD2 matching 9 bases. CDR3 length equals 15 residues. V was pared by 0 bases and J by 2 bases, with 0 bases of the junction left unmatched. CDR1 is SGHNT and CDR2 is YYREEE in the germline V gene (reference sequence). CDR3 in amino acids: CASSLGGGAYNEQFF. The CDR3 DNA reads TGTGCCAGCAGCTTGGGCGGGGGGGCCTACAATGAGCAGTTCTTC.

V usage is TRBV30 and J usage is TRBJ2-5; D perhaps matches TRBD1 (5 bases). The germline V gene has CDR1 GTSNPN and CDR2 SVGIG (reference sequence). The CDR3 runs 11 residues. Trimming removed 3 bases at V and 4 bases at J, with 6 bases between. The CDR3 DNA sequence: TGTGCCTGGAGCCAGGGAGAGACCCAGTACTTC. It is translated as CAWSQGETQYF.

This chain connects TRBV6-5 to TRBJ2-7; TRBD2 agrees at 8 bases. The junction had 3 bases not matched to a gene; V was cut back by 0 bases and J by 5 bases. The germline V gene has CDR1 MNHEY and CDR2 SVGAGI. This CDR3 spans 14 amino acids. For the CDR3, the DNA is TGTGCCAGCAGTTACTCCAATAGCGGGAACGAGCAGTACTTC. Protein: CASSYSNSGNEQYF.

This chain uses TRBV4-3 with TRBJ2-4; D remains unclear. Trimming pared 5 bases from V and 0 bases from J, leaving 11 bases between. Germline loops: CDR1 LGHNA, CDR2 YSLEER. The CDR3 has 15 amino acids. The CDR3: CASSTRLLAKNIQYF. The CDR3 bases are TGCGCCAGCAGCACCCGCCTACTAGCCAAAAACATTCAGTACTTC.

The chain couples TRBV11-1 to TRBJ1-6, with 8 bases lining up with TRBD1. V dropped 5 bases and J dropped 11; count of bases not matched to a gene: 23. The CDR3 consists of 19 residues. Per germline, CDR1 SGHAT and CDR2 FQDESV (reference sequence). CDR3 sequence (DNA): TGTGCCAGCAGCGACCTGGGGGAAAACCGGGACAGGAAAGTTACACCCCTCCACTTT. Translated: CASSDLGENRDRKVTPLHF.

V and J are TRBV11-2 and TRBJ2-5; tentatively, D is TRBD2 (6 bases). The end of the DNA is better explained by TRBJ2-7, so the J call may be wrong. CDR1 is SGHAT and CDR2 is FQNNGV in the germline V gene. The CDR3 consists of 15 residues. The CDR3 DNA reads TGTGCCAGCGGGGGGAGCCGGGCTGCCCCCAGCGAGCAGTACTTC. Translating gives CASGGSRAAPSEQYF.

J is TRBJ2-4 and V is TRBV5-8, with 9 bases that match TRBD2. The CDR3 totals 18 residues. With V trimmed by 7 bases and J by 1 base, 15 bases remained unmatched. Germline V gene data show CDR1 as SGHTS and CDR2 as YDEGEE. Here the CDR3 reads CASVHGWREGRAKNIQYF. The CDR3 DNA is TGTGCCAGCGTCCATGGATGGCGGGAGGGCCGGGCCAAAAACATTCAGTACTTC.

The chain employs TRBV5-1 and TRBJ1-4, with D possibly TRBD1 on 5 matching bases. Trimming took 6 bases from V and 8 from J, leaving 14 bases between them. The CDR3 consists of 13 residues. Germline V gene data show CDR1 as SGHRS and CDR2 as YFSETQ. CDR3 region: CASKTVGGEKLFF. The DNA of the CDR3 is TGCGCCAGCAAGACAGTGGGAGGCGAAAAACTGTTTTTT.

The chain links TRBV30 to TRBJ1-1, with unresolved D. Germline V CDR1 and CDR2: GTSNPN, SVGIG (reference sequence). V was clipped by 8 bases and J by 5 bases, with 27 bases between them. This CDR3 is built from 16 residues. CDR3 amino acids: CALSSDIYSRRTEAFF. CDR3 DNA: TGTGCCCTCTCCTCCGACATCTACTCGCGGAGGACTGAAGCTTTCTTT.

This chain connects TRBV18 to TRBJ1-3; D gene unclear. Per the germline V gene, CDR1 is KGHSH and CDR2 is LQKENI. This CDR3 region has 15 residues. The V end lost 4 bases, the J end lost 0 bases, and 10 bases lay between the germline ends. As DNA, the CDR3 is TGTGCCAGCTCACAGGACGGGAGCTCTGGAAACACCATATATTTT. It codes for CASSQDGSSGNTIYF.

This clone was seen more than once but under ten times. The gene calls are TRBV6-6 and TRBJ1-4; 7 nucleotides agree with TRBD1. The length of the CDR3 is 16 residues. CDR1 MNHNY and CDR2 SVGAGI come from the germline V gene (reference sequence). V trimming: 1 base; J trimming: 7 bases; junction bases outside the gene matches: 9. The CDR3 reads CASSYYVGQPFEKLFF. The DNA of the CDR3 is TGTGCCAGCAGTTACTATGTGGGACAGCCATTTGAAAAACTGTTTTTT.

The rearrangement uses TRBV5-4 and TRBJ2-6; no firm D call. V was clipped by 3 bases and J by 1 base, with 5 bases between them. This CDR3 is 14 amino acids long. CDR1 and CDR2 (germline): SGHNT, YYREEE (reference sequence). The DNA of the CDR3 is TGTGCCAGCAGCTCCTATTCTGGGGCCAACGTCCTGACTTTC. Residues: CASSSYSGANVLTF.

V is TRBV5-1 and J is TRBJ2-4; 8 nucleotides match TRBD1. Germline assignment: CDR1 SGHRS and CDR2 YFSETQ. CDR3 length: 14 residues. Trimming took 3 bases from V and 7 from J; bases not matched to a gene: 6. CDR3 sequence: CASSSRQGFNIQYF. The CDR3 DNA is TGCGCCAGCAGCTCGAGACAGGGGTTCAACATTCAGTACTTC.

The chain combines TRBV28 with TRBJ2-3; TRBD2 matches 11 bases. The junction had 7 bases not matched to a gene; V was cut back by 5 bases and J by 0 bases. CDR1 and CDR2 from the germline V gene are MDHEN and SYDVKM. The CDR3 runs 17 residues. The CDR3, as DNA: TGTGCCAGCAGTGGTAGCGGGAGGGCCCCTAGCACAGATACGCAGTATTTT. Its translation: CASSGSGRAPSTDTQYF.

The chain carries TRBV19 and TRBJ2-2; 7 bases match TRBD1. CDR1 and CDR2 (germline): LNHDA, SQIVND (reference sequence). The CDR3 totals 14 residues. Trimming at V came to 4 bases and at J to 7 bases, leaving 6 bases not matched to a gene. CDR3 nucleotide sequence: TGTGCCAGTAGTACCGGGACAGCTAACGGGGAGCTGTTTTTT. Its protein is CASSTGTANGELFF. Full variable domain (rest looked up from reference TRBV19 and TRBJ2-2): DGGITQSPKYLFRKEGQNVTLSCEQNLNHDAMYWYRQDPGQGLRLIYYSQIVNDFQKGDIAEGYSVSREKKESFPLTVTSAQKNPTAFYLCASSTGTANGELFFGEGSRLTVL.

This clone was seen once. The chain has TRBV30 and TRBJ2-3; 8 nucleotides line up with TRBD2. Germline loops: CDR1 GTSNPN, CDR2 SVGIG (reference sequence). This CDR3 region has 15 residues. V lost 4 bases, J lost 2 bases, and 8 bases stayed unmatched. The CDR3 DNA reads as TGTGCCTGGAACCGAGCGGGAGCTACCACAGATACGCAGTATTTT. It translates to CAWNRAGATTDTQYF.

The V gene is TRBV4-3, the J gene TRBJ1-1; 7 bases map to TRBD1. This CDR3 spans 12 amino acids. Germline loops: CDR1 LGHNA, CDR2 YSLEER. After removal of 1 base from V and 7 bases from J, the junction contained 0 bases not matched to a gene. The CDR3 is CASSQGDSEAFF. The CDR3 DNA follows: TGCGCCAGCAGCCAAGGGGACAGTGAAGCTTTCTTT.

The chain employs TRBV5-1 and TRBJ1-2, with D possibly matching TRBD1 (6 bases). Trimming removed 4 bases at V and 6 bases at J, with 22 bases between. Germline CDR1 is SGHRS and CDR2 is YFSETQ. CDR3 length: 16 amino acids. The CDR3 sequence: CASSLGLVGTIHGYTF. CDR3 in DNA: TGCGCCAGCAGCCTGGGATTAGTGGGGACAATTCATGGCTACACCTTC.

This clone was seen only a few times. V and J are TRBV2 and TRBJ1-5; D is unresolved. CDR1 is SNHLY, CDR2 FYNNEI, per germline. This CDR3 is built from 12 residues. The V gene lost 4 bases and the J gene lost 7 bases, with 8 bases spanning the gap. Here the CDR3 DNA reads TGTGCCAGCAGTGTATCAGGACAGCCCCAGCATTTT. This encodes CASSVSGQPQHF.

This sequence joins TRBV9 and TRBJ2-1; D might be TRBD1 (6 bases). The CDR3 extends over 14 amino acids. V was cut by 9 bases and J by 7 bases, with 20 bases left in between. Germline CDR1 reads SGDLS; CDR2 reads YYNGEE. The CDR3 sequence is CAMRRGRVGNEQFF. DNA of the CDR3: TGTGCCATGCGAAGGGGGAGAGTCGGGAATGAGCAGTTCTTC.

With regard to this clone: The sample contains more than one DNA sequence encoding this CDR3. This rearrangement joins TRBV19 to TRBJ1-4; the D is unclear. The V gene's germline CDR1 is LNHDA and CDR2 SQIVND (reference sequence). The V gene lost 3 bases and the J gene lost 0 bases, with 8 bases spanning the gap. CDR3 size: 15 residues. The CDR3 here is CASSIAGATNEKLFF. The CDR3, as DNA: TGTGCCAGTAGTATCGCGGGAGCAACTAATGAAAAACTGTTTTTT. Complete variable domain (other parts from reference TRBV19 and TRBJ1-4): DGGITQSPKYLFRKEGQNVTLSCEQNLNHDAMYWYRQDPGQGLRLIYYSQIVNDFQKGDIAEGYSVSREKKESFPLTVTSAQKNPTAFYLCASSIAGATNEKLFFGSGTQLSVL.

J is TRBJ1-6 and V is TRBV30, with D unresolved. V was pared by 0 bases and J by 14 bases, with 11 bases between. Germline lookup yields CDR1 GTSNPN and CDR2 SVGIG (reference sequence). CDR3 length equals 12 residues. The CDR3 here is CAWSVRGSALHF. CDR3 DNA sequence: TGTGCCTGGAGTGTACGGGGTAGCGCCCTCCACTTT. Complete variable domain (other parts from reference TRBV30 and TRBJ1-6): SQTIHQWPATLVQPVGSPLSLECTVEGTSNPNLYWYRQAAGRGLQLLFYSVGIGQISSEVPQNLSASRPQDRQFILSSKKLLLSDSGFYLCAWSVRGSALHFGNGTRLTVT.

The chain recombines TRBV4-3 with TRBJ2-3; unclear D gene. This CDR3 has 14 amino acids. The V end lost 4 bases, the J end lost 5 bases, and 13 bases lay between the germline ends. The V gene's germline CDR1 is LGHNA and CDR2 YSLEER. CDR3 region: CASSPARHRDTQYF. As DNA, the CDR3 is TGCGCCAGCAGCCCCGCGCGCCACCGAGATACGCAGTATTTT.

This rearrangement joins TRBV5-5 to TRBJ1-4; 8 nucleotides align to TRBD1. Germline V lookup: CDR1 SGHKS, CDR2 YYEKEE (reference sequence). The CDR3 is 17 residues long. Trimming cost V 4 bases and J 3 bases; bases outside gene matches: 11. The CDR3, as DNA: TGTGCCAGCAGCCTCTACAGGGGGAATGGGGCTAATGAAAAACTGTTTTTT. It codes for CASSLYRGNGANEKLFF.